These 24 T cell receptor beta chains came from one sample sequenced in a study of blood T cell repertoires in COVID-19. The protocol was immunoSEQ multiplex PCR, while the TCRdb copy is restricted to in-frame clones and leaves out a portion. The sample includes approximately 120,000 clones, about 85% of them seen just once. The sample consisted of peripheral blood. The receptors shown here come from a human donor in a cohort sampled during active COVID-19.

This clone was counted between two and nine times. This sequence joins TRBV7-9 and TRBJ1-5, with no clear D. Per the germline V gene, CDR1 is SEHNR and CDR2 is FQNEAQ (reference sequence). The V end lost 1 base, the J end lost 2 bases, and 9 bases lay between the germline ends. The CDR3 contains 15 residues. CDR3 bases: TGTGCCAGCAGCTTAGGGTCTAGCGGCAATCAGCCCCAGCATTTT. Protein sequence: CASSLGSSGNQPQHF.

The chain recombines TRBV11-3 with TRBJ2-3; D possibly corresponds to TRBD2 (6 bases). Trimming cost V 2 bases and J 1 base, with 10 bases left between them. The V gene's germline CDR1 is SGHNT and CDR2 YENEEA. The CDR3 totals 15 residues. CDR3 amino acids: CASSLRGGGTDTQYF. CDR3 in DNA: TGTGCCAGCAGCTTAAGGGGCGGGGGCACAGATACGCAGTATTTT. The whole variable domain, filled in from reference TRBV11-3 and TRBJ2-3, reads EAGVVQSPRYKIIEKKQPVAFWCNPISGHNTLYWYLQNLGQGPELLIRYENEEAVDDSQLPKDRFSAERLKGVDSTLKIQPAELGDSAVYLCASSLRGGGTDTQYFGPGTRLTVL.

The chain carries TRBV18 and TRBJ2-3; possibly TRBD2 for D (6 bases). The germline V and J ends were trimmed by 0 bases and 4 bases, with 8 bases remaining between them. This CDR3 region has 14 residues. The V gene's germline CDR1 is KGHSH and CDR2 LQKENI. The DNA for the CDR3 is TGTGCCAGCTCACCACCCGGAGGGCCAGATACGCAGTATTTT. Amino acids: CASSPPGGPDTQYF. The whole variable domain, remainder taken from reference TRBV18 and TRBJ2-3, is NAGVMQNPRHLVRRRGQEARLRCSPMKGHSHVYWYRQLPEEGLKFMVYLQKENIIDESGMPKERFSAEFPKEGPSILRIQQVVRGDSAAYFCASSPPGGPDTQYFGPGTRLTVL.

This rearrangement joins TRBV19 to TRBJ1-6, with D perhaps TRBD1 (5 bases). CDR3 length: 15 amino acids. Germline V gene lookup returns CDR1 LNHDA and CDR2 SQIVND (reference sequence). Trimming took 1 base from V and 7 from J, leaving 11 bases between them. CDR3 loop: CASSIAGVGNSPLHF. CDR3 nucleotides: TGTGCCAGTAGTATAGCGGGGGTGGGGAATTCACCCCTCCACTTT.

This sequence joins TRBV2 and TRBJ1-4, with D possibly TRBD1 on 5 matching bases. The CDR3 runs 13 residues. V lost 6 bases, J lost 5 bases, and 10 bases lay in between. CDR1 is SNHLY and CDR2 is FYNNEI in the germline V gene. CDR3 sequence reads: CASSRDTNEKLFF. As DNA, the CDR3 is TGTGCCAGCAGCAGGGATACGAATGAAAAACTGTTTTTT.

The rearrangement links TRBV2 to TRBJ1-4, with 8 bases lining up with TRBD1. V was clipped by 6 bases and J by 7 bases; unmatched bases: 7. The CDR3 loop spans 14 amino acids. Germline V gene lookup returns CDR1 SNHLY and CDR2 FYNNEI. CDR3 nucleotide sequence: TGTGCCAGCAGCGAGGACAGGGCCAGTGAAAAACTGTTTTTT. It codes for CASSEDRASEKLFF.

The genes are TRBV5-1 and TRBJ2-1; 8 bases align to TRBD1. Unmatched junction bases numbered 7, after V lost 0 bases and J lost 8 bases. The length of the CDR3 is 15 residues. Germline CDR1 and CDR2: SGHRS and YFSETQ. The CDR3 DNA reads as TGCGCCAGCAGCTTGGGGACAGGGATAATAGATGAGCAGTTCTTC. Its protein is CASSLGTGIIDEQFF.

In this sample, this clone turned up a few times. The genes are TRBV3-1 (or the pseudogene TRBV3-2) and TRBJ1-3, with D unclear. The germline V gene encodes CDR1 LGHDT and CDR2 YNNKEL (reference sequence). The CDR3 has 13 residues. The V gene lost 3 bases and the J gene lost 5 bases, with 8 bases spanning the gap. The CDR3 spells CASSHIDRNTIYF. The CDR3 region has the DNA TGTGCCAGCAGCCATATAGACAGAAACACCATATATTTT.

The rearrangement joins TRBV13 to TRBJ2-1, with D possibly matching TRBD2 (5 bases). With 1 base removed from V and 10 bases from J, the gap between germline ends came to 11 bases. CDR1 and CDR2 from the germline V gene are PRHDT and FYEKMQ (reference sequence). The CDR3 totals 13 residues. The DNA for the CDR3 is TGTGCCAGCAGCTTAGCAGAACCGGGAGAGCAGTTCTTC. Translated: CASSLAEPGEQFF.

The J gene is TRBJ1-2, the V gene TRBV7-8; D is perhaps TRBD1 (5 bases). The CDR3 runs 14 residues. CDR1 and CDR2 (germline): SGHVS, FQNEAQ. V was trimmed by 4 bases and J by 4 bases, leaving 13 bases between them. The CDR3 DNA sequence: TGTGCCAGCAGCTCGACGACAGATCTCTATGGCTACACCTTC. Its protein is CASSSTTDLYGYTF.

V is TRBV5-6 and J is TRBJ1-2; TRBD1 agrees at 11 bases. CDR3 size: 15 residues. Germline V gene sequence: CDR1 SGHDT, CDR2 YYEEEE. V lost 4 bases to trimming and J lost 7 bases; unmatched junction nucleotides: 9. The CDR3 here is CASSLGQGARGGYTF. DNA for the CDR3: TGTGCCAGCAGCCTAGGACAGGGGGCGAGAGGTGGCTACACCTTC.

Here the CDR3 DNA reads TGTGCCAGCAGCCCTAGACTAGCGGGAGGAGAGACCCAGTACTTC. Residues: CASSPRLAGGETQYF. The chain has TRBV7-7 and TRBJ2-5; TRBD2 matches at 13 bases. Per the germline V gene, CDR1 is SSHAT and CDR2 is FNYEAQ (reference sequence). This CDR3 is built from 15 residues. V was pared by 5 bases and J by 4 bases, with 4 bases of the junction left unmatched.

The V and J genes are TRBV7-3 and TRBJ1-1; the D is unclear. The CDR3 contains 14 residues. Germline V gene data show CDR1 as SGHTA and CDR2 as FQGTGA. V was cut by 5 bases and J by 4 bases, with 14 bases left in between. The CDR3 DNA is TGTGCCAGCAGCCTAGAGCGTTTGGGCACTGAAGCTTTCTTT. It is translated as CASSLERLGTEAFF.

This clone has a handful of counts. The J gene is TRBJ2-5, the V gene TRBV20-1, with a tentative D call TRBD2 (6 bases). The V gene lost 3 bases and the J gene lost 9 bases, with 11 bases spanning the gap. Germline V gene sequence: CDR1 DFQATT, CDR2 SNEGSKA (reference sequence). The CDR3 loop spans 11 amino acids. The CDR3 sequence is CSASAPGAQYF. In DNA, the CDR3 is TGCAGTGCTAGCGCCCCGGGGGCCCAGTACTTC.

This chain links TRBV11-2 with TRBJ2-5; 16 bases match TRBD2. V lost 1 base, J lost 2 bases, and 7 bases stayed unmatched. In germline, CDR1 is SGHAT, CDR2 FQNNGV. The CDR3 is made up of 19 amino acids. The CDR3 loop reads CASSLALGLAGGLQETQYF. The DNA of the CDR3 is TGTGCCAGCAGCTTAGCCCTGGGACTAGCGGGAGGGTTGCAAGAGACCCAGTACTTC.

This chain connects TRBV28 to TRBJ1-1; D is perhaps TRBD1 (5 bases). The germline CDR1 and CDR2 sequences are MDHEN and SYDVKM. Trimming removed 2 bases from V and 4 bases from J, with 5 bases in between. CDR3 length: 12 amino acids. For the CDR3, the DNA is TGTGCCAGCAGTTTACAGGGCACTGAAGCTTTCTTT. It translates to CASSLQGTEAFF.

The chain employs TRBV7-2 and TRBJ1-2; unclear D gene. Trimming pared 5 bases from V and 0 bases from J, leaving 13 bases between. The CDR3 spans 15 residues. Germline values: CDR1 SGHTA, CDR2 FQGNSA. The CDR3 nucleotides read TGTGCCAGCAGCGCTTATCGGGGTACTAACTATGGCTACACCTTC. Its protein product is CASSAYRGTNYGYTF.

The rearrangement links TRBV29-1 to TRBJ2-7; 11 bases fit TRBD2. The CDR3 sequence is 17 residues long. V was clipped by 6 bases and J by 7 bases; unmatched bases: 20. Germline V lookup: CDR1 SQVTM, CDR2 ANQGSEA. For the CDR3, the DNA is TGCAGCGTGAGTGAGGAACCCGAGGGACTAGCGGTCTGGGAGCAGTACGTC. It encodes CSVSEEPEGLAVWEQYV.

The rearrangement uses TRBV6-2 or TRBV6-3 and TRBJ1-1, with TRBD1 matching over 10 bases. V was clipped by 6 bases and J by 5 bases; unmatched bases: 9. The V gene's germline CDR1 is MNHEY and CDR2 SVGEGT. The CDR3 loop spans 15 amino acids. CDR3 residues: CASSTPGQGRTEAFF. The CDR3 DNA reads TGTGCCAGCAGCACCCCGGGACAGGGGAGGACTGAAGCTTTCTTT.

This chain connects TRBV7-3 to TRBJ2-3; D is ambiguous. Trimming took 2 bases from V and 5 from J, leaving 5 bases between them. This CDR3 is 12 amino acids long. Germline V gives CDR1 SGHTA, CDR2 FQGTGA. The CDR3 reads CASSLHGDTQYF. The CDR3 DNA reads as TGTGCCAGCAGCTTACACGGAGATACGCAGTATTTT.

This sequence joins TRBV10-3 and TRBJ2-2, with 7 bases identical to TRBD2. The germline CDR1 and CDR2 sequences are ENHRY and SYGVKD. V gave up 6 bases and J gave up 2 bases; unmatched junction bases: 9. There are 16 residues in the CDR3. The CDR3 loop reads CAISRGEGFNTGELFF. In DNA, the CDR3 is TGTGCCATCAGCCGGGGGGAGGGATTCAACACCGGGGAGCTGTTTTTT.

V usage is TRBV24-1 and J usage is TRBJ2-2; a possible D gene is TRBD1 (5 bases). CDR1 and CDR2 from the germline V gene are KGHDR and SFDVKD. V was trimmed by 3 bases and J by 4 bases, leaving 11 bases between them. This CDR3 is built from 15 residues. The CDR3 reads CATSDATQGTGELFF. The CDR3 coding sequence is TGTGCCACCAGTGATGCCACGCAGGGCACCGGGGAGCTGTTTTTT.

V usage is TRBV19 and J usage is TRBJ2-7; D may be TRBD2 (5 bases). The CDR3 loop spans 13 amino acids. Trimming took off 3 bases at V and 2 bases at J, with 8 bases between the two ends. Germline V gene lookup returns CDR1 LNHDA and CDR2 SQIVND (reference sequence). CDR3 coding DNA: TGTGCCAGTAGTATGGGGAGACCCTACGAGCAGTACTTC. It is translated as CASSMGRPYEQYF.

The chain is built from TRBV27 and TRBJ1-4; D is unclear. CDR3 size: 14 residues. Germline V gene lookup returns CDR1 MNHEY and CDR2 SMNVEV (reference sequence). V shed 5 bases and J shed 3 bases, with 10 bases lying between them. CDR3 sequence reads: CASSTRSANEKLFF. The CDR3, as DNA: TGTGCCAGCAGTACCCGGTCGGCTAATGAAAAACTGTTTTTT. The entire variable domain, with the rest obtained from reference TRBV27 and TRBJ1-4, is as follows: EAQVTQNPRYLITVTGKKLTVTCSQNMNHEYMSWYRQDPGLGLRQIYYSMNVEVTDKGDVPEGYKVSRKEKRNFPLILESPSPNQTSLYFCASSTRSANEKLFFGSGTQLSVL.